These 30 T cell receptor beta chains came from one sample sequenced in a study of OX40 agonist ivuxolimab in advanced cancers. Libraries were prepared by immunoSEQ multiplex PCR; TCRdb keeps only in-frame clonotypes and omits some of them. This sample has about 8,000 clones, with nearly 90% found just once. The specimen comprised CD4+ or CD8+ T cells sorted from blood, sampled in a trial of the OX40 agonist ivuxolimab. The source of these receptors is an adult with an advanced solid tumor such as melanoma, head and neck, liver or kidney cancer.

The chain couples TRBV5-5 to TRBJ2-4, with 7 bases matching TRBD1. This CDR3 comprises 17 residues. Unmatched junction bases numbered 14, after V lost 3 bases and J lost 5 bases. The germline V gene encodes CDR1 SGHKS and CDR2 YYEKEE (reference sequence). CDR3 loop: CASSSPPSQGVENIQYF. In nucleotides, the CDR3 is TGTGCCAGCAGCTCCCCCCCGTCCCAGGGGGTCGAAAACATTCAGTACTTC.

The rearrangement uses TRBV7-8 and TRBJ2-1; 12 nucleotides match TRBD2. The CDR3 consists of 19 residues. V lost 1 base and J lost 4; bases outside the gene matches: 11. Germline V lookup: CDR1 SGHVS, CDR2 FQNEAQ. This chain's CDR3 is CASSLVLAGGFGDYNEQFF. In DNA form, the CDR3 reads TGTGCCAGCAGCTTAGTACTAGCGGGAGGTTTCGGGGATTACAATGAGCAGTTCTTC.

This clone was observed a handful of times. The chain combines TRBV5-3 with TRBJ1-5, with 9 bases that match TRBD1. TRBV5-3 is known as an ORF, though its function is uncertain. The V gene end was trimmed by 4 bases and the J gene end by 3 bases; junction bases not matched to a gene: 2. This CDR3 region has 14 residues. The CDR3 bases are TGTGCCAGAAGCCGGGACAGGGTCAATCAGCCCCAGCATTTT. Its protein is CARSRDRVNQPQHF.

The rearrangement joins TRBV7-2 to TRBJ2-3; D is uncertain. The CDR3 length is 12 residues. The germline V and J ends were trimmed by 2 bases and 4 bases, with 4 bases remaining between them. Per germline, CDR1 SGHTA and CDR2 FQGNSA. Here the CDR3 DNA reads TGTGCCAGCAGCTTATCAGCAGATACGCAGTATTTT. As protein: CASSLSADTQYF.

V is TRBV5-6 and J is TRBJ2-5, with D tentatively TRBD2 (6 bases). Germline loops: CDR1 SGHDT, CDR2 YYEEEE. The V and J ends lost 3 bases and 4 bases respectively, with 13 bases between them. This CDR3 has 14 residues. The CDR3 here is CASSSRRGRETQYF. In DNA form, the CDR3 reads TGTGCCAGCAGCTCTCGGCGGGGAAGAGAGACCCAGTACTTC.

In DNA, the CDR3 is TGTGCCTGGAGTGGTGGCGGGGGGCAAGAGCAGTTCTTC. It yields the protein CAWSGGGGQEQFF. V usage is TRBV30 and J usage is TRBJ2-1, with 8 bases matching TRBD2. The V gene end was trimmed by 1 base and the J gene end by 10 bases; junction bases not matched to a gene: 6. The CDR3 extends over 13 amino acids. Germline V gene data show CDR1 as GTSNPN and CDR2 as SVGIG (reference sequence).

This chain uses TRBV2 with TRBJ2-1, with 7 bases lining up with TRBD2. This CDR3 is built from 15 residues. Germline CDR1 is SNHLY and CDR2 is FYNNEI. V gave up 4 bases and J gave up 4 bases; unmatched junction bases: 7. The CDR3 bases are TGTGCCAGCAGTGCCCAACAGCGGGGTTACAATGAGCAGTTCTTC. The encoded protein is CASSAQQRGYNEQFF.

The chain joins TRBV6-1 to TRBJ2-6; 7 positions agree with TRBD1. V trimming: 3 bases; J trimming: 0 bases; junction bases outside the gene matches: 5. Germline V gene lookup returns CDR1 MNHNS and CDR2 SASEGT. This CDR3 comprises 17 residues. The CDR3 sequence is CASSDRDRVSGANVLTF. In DNA form, the CDR3 reads TGTGCCAGCAGTGACCGGGACAGAGTCTCTGGGGCCAACGTCCTGACTTTC.

The chain carries TRBV4-3 and TRBJ2-7; D gene unclear. Germline CDR1 is LGHNA and CDR2 is YSLEER. V dropped 3 bases and J dropped 0 bases, with 9 bases sitting between them. This CDR3 region has 14 residues. In DNA form, the CDR3 reads TGCGCCAGCAGCCAGCTGACGGGCTCCTACGAGCAGTACTTC. It codes for CASSQLTGSYEQYF.

The chain recombines TRBV4-1 with TRBJ2-1, with 10 bases identical to TRBD2. The CDR3 extends over 16 amino acids. J lost 1 base, V lost 4 bases, and 4 bases had no gene match. Germline values: CDR1 MGHRA, CDR2 YSYEKL. CDR3 loop: CASSPEREGSYNEQFF. CDR3 nucleotides: TGCGCCAGCAGCCCCGAGCGGGAGGGGTCCTACAATGAGCAGTTCTTC.

This sequence joins TRBV5-1 and TRBJ2-7, with 10 bases identical to TRBD1. The CDR3 is 14 residues long. CDR1 and CDR2 from the germline V gene are SGHRS and YFSETQ. V lost 6 bases to trimming and J lost 2 bases; unmatched junction nucleotides: 5. CDR3: CASTRQGAPYEQYF. The CDR3 coding sequence is TGCGCCAGCACTAGACAGGGGGCTCCCTACGAGCAGTACTTC.

The V and J genes are TRBV15 and TRBJ1-2; TRBD1 aligns across 7 bases. Germline V gene data show CDR1 as LNHNV and CDR2 as YYDKDF (reference sequence). V trimming: 0 bases; J trimming: 6 bases; junction bases outside the gene matches: 4. The CDR3 contains 14 residues. DNA of the CDR3: TGTGCCACCAGCAGAGATTTGCAGGGGGATGGCTACACCTTC. Its protein product is CATSRDLQGDGYTF.

Worth noting for this clone: This sample also contains other DNA sequences that code for the same CDR3. J is TRBJ2-1 and V is TRBV30, with 11 bases fitting TRBD2. The trim removed 8 bases at V and 10 bases at J, leaving 19 bases unmatched. This CDR3 contains 16 residues. The germline V gene encodes CDR1 GTSNPN and CDR2 SVGIG (reference sequence). The CDR3 sequence: CARTSGASGRWEEQFF. CDR3 bases: TGTGCCAGAACCTCAGGGGCTAGCGGGAGGTGGGAAGAGCAGTTCTTC.

This clone was recorded only once. The rearrangement uses TRBV6-6 and TRBJ1-3; D gene unclear. The V end lost 4 bases, the J end lost 3 bases, and 16 bases lay between the germline ends. The germline CDR1 and CDR2 sequences are MNHNY and SVGAGI (reference sequence). The CDR3 length is 16 residues. The CDR3 is CASSSAAGSYGNTIYF. The CDR3 region has the DNA TGTGCCAGCAGTTCCGCGGCCGGTTCATATGGAAACACCATATATTTT.

The chain couples TRBV4-1 to TRBJ2-2, with D possibly being TRBD1 or TRBD2 (6 bases each). Trimming took 0 bases from V and 4 from J, leaving 15 bases between them. CDR3 size: 17 residues. CDR1 MGHRA and CDR2 YSYEKL come from the germline V gene. Here the CDR3 reads CASSQEGGGGGTGELFF. CDR3 sequence (DNA): TGCGCCAGCAGCCAAGAAGGAGGTGGAGGGGGCACCGGGGAGCTGTTTTTT.

This clone was recorded only once. The V gene is TRBV27, the J gene TRBJ2-5; D remains ambiguous. V was cut by 5 bases and J by 3 bases, with 7 bases left in between. This CDR3 region has 12 residues. The germline V gene has CDR1 MNHEY and CDR2 SMNVEV (reference sequence). The CDR3 sequence is CASSLPEETQYF. The CDR3 nucleotides read TGTGCCAGCAGTCTGCCTGAAGAGACCCAGTACTTC.

The CDR3 reads CASSLMGARNEQFF. The CDR3 DNA follows: TGTGCCAGCAGTTTGATGGGGGCTAGGAATGAGCAGTTCTTC. The chain couples TRBV27 to TRBJ2-1; TRBD1 might be the D (6 bases). In germline, CDR1 is MNHEY, CDR2 SMNVEV (reference sequence). The CDR3 has 14 amino acids. The ends were cut back, 3 bases at V and 7 bases at J, with 13 bases in the middle.

The J gene is TRBJ2-7, the V gene TRBV7-6, with TRBD1 identical over 10 bases. V shed 4 bases and J 0 bases; nucleotides not matched to a gene: 9. Germline CDR1 SGHVS, CDR2 FNYEAQ. CDR3 size: 17 residues. The CDR3, as DNA: TGTGCCAGCAGCTATTGGGAGGGACAGGGGAACTCCTACGAGCAGTACTTC. Protein: CASSYWEGQGNSYEQYF.

The chain carries TRBV6-6 and TRBJ2-2, with D uncertain. The CDR3 has 15 residues. Germline CDR1 is MNHNY and CDR2 is SVGAGI (reference sequence). Trimming removed 6 bases at V and 0 bases at J, with 11 bases between. The CDR3 is CASSRPASNTGELFF. In DNA, the CDR3 is TGTGCCAGCAGCCGACCGGCTTCGAACACCGGGGAGCTGTTTTTT.

This sequence joins TRBV4-3 and TRBJ2-3; 11 bases align to TRBD2. CDR1 and CDR2 from the germline V gene are LGHNA and YSLEER. J lost 5 bases, V lost 0 bases, and 16 bases had no gene match. The length of the CDR3 is 20 residues. CDR3 DNA: TGCGCCAGCAGCCAAGATCAACTAGCGGGAGTCCCTTTAGGTAGAGATACGCAGTATTTT. It specifies CASSQDQLAGVPLGRDTQYF.

The chain joins TRBV11-2 to TRBJ2-1; TRBD1 is a possible D gene (7 bases). From germline, CDR1 is SGHAT and CDR2 FQNNGV. This CDR3 region has 15 residues. Trimming took off 0 bases at V and 4 bases at J, with 10 bases between the two ends. The CDR3 DNA is TGTGCCAGCAGCTTAGACAGGGGGAGGTACAATGAGCAGTTCTTC. This encodes CASSLDRGRYNEQFF.

J is TRBJ2-7 and V is TRBV9; D may be TRBD1 (6 bases). Germline-derived CDR1 and CDR2 are SGDLS and YYNGEE. This CDR3 is built from 17 residues. Trimming shortened V by 4 bases and J by 2 bases, and 22 bases separated the two germline ends. This chain's CDR3 is CASSPFGTLPKAYEQYF. The CDR3 bases are TGTGCCAGCAGCCCCTTCGGGACACTCCCTAAAGCCTACGAGCAGTACTTC.

The chain has TRBV9 and TRBJ2-1; D unresolved. The CDR3 sequence is 16 residues long. CDR1 and CDR2 from the germline V gene are SGDLS and YYNGEE. V was clipped by 0 bases and J by 3 bases, with 13 bases between them. CDR3 DNA sequence: TGTGCCAGCAGCGTAGACCCCCGAGGCGACTACAATGAGCAGTTCTTC. It specifies CASSVDPRGDYNEQFF.

The chain links TRBV2 to TRBJ2-7; TRBD1 agrees at 7 bases. CDR1 and CDR2 from the germline V gene are SNHLY and FYNNEI. Trimming took 7 bases from V and 0 from J; bases not matched to a gene: 0. CDR3 length: 12 residues. This chain's CDR3 is CASNRGSYEQYF. The CDR3 region has the DNA TGTGCCAGCAACAGGGGCTCCTACGAGCAGTACTTC.

The V and J genes are TRBV2 and TRBJ2-1; D not resolved. This CDR3 is 11 amino acids long. V was shortened by 3 bases and J by 10 bases, with 7 bases between the two germline ends. Germline-derived CDR1 and CDR2 are SNHLY and FYNNEI. The CDR3 protein is CASSDGGEQFF. The CDR3 DNA sequence: TGTGCCAGCAGTGATGGTGGAGAGCAGTTCTTC.

The genes are TRBV7-2 and TRBJ2-1; 7 bases match TRBD2. Germline V CDR1 and CDR2: SGHTA, FQGNSA. After removal of 1 base from V and 8 bases from J, the junction contained 8 bases not matched to a gene. This CDR3 is 15 amino acids long. CDR3: CASSLDGRAFDEQFF. Here the CDR3 DNA reads TGTGCCAGCAGCTTAGATGGGAGGGCCTTTGATGAGCAGTTCTTC.

This chain joins TRBV4-3 and TRBJ1-1; weak D call: TRBD1 (6 bases). V lost 0 bases and J 6 bases, leaving 11 bases between the germline ends. The CDR3 consists of 14 residues. Germline-derived CDR1 and CDR2 are LGHNA and YSLEER. The CDR3 sequence: CASSQEGQFAEAFF. CDR3 bases: TGCGCCAGCAGCCAAGAAGGACAGTTCGCTGAAGCTTTCTTT.

The CDR3 region is CASSRSSYNEQFF. The CDR3 DNA reads TGCGCCAGCAGCCGGAGCTCCTACAATGAGCAGTTCTTC. The J gene is TRBJ2-1, the V gene TRBV4-3; no clear D. CDR1 and CDR2 (germline): LGHNA, YSLEER. Trimming took 4 bases from V and 0 from J, leaving 4 bases between them. This CDR3 spans 13 amino acids.

CDR3 in amino acids: CASSAGQVPYGYTF. DNA for the CDR3: TGTGCCAGCAGTGCGGGGCAGGTCCCGTATGGCTACACCTTC. V usage is TRBV27 and J usage is TRBJ1-2, with D tentatively TRBD1 (5 bases). CDR1 and CDR2 from the germline V gene are MNHEY and SMNVEV (reference sequence). The V and J ends lost 5 bases and 5 bases respectively, with 15 bases between them. This CDR3 is 14 amino acids long.

The chain combines TRBV4-1 with TRBJ2-1; 7 positions agree with TRBD2. Trimming removed 6 bases from V and 9 bases from J; junction bases left unmatched: 5. Germline lookup yields CDR1 MGHRA and CDR2 YSYEKL. CDR3 length: 12 amino acids. CDR3 sequence reads: CASRAGVGEQFF. CDR3 nucleotide sequence: TGCGCCAGCAGGGCGGGGGTCGGTGAGCAGTTCTTC.